This T cell receptor (beta chain) appears in the sequencing data of a study of response to subunit inactivated influenza vaccine (dated by TCRdb to the late 2010s). Background for the entire study: The study used deep quantitative T cell receptor repertoire profiling to track responses to a trivalent subunit inactivated influenza vaccine.

Libraries were built with RT-PCR. The sequencer listed for this sample is Illumina HiSeq 2500. TCRdb's own reprocessing of the public reads used fastp at Q25 and MiXCR and kept productive beta chains. All rows with the same CDR3 protein become a single entry with the most common DNA and genes. Counted in this sample were a few hundred thousand distinct CDR3 sequences; 20% to 25% of them appeared once. In total, the top ten clones hold about 10% of the sample. What the research found in general, with its limitations: According to the authors, only a limited number of new T cells may be recruited by each seasonal influenza vaccination.

V and J are truncated by 1 base and 0 bases respectively, leaving an intervening sequence of 12 bases. The cysteine opens and the phenylalanine closes a CDR3 of 16 amino acids. Here the CDR3 DNA is all that survives: 48 bases in frame from base 1. The germline V gene supplies CDR1 MGHDK and CDR2 SYGVNS. This clonotype turned up a few times. This clone's antigen is unknown. No base quality values were provided; no much bigger clone lies one nucleotide off. This specimen was PBMCs from blood, taken less than 22 months after vaccination. The rearrangement joined TRBV25-1 to TRBJ1-2, with the D segment identity uncertain. The TCR originated in a man aged 50-75 years who received an inactivated influenza vaccine. Donor details come from another sample of the same person, matched by shared clones. The CDR3 corresponds to CASSELTAVSNYGYTF. The DNA reads as follows: TGTGCCAGCAGTGAATTAACAGCAGTTTCTAACTATGGCTACACCTTC.